The rows below give T cell receptor beta chains drawn from one sample of a study of control samples from healthy donors and cancer patients. Here immunoSEQ multiplex PCR was the method, and the copy in TCRdb shows in-frame clones only, minus some. The sample consists of approximately 100,000 clones, around nine tenths of them appearing once. Sequencing used blood. These receptors were taken from a human donor in good health. The donor label of this sample is uncertain. CDR3s include the opening cysteine and the closing phenylalanine or tryptophan. A clone size is listed for some rows: how often the clone was seen (once, few, many), or a class if it is expanded.

V gene	clone size	J gene	CDR3 protein
TRBV27	few	TRBJ1-1	CASNVQGPNTEAFF
TRBV28	.	TRBJ1-1	CASSQTVMNTEAFF
TRBV5-1	.	TRBJ1-2	CASSLALMNYGYTF
TRBV6-4	once	TRBJ1-1	CASRTQGNTEAFF
TRBV19	.	TRBJ2-6	CASTRQGPAGANVLTF
TRBV28	.	TRBJ1-5	CASRGQFNQPQHF
TRBV18	.	TRBJ1-2	CASSEQRGEDYGYTF
TRBV19	.	TRBJ2-3	CASSTGPDTQYF
TRBV9	few	TRBJ2-3	CASSAGLTDTQYF
TRBV24-1	.	TRBJ2-3	CAPREFGRGGGSTYTDTQYF
TRBV11-2	.	TRBJ2-1	CASSLATGTPTYNEQFF
TRBV5-1	.	TRBJ2-3	CASSLEASSDTQYF
TRBV5-8	.	TRBJ2-3	CASSGLAGGKTTAQYF
TRBV16	.	TRBJ1-5	CASSQSIAGGQPQHF
TRBV5-1	.	TRBJ2-5	CASSLDRAETQYF
TRBV11-3	.	TRBJ1-1	CASSSGRSNTEAFF
TRBV19	.	TRBJ1-1	CASSSRGRSYTEAFF
TRBV21-1	.	TRBJ2-5	CASSTGRVQETQYF
TRBV7-2	.	TRBJ1-5	CASSLSPGVQPQHF
TRBV5-6	.	TRBJ1-1	CASSLDEAEAFF
TRBV27	.	TRBJ2-1	CASSPRARTEGYNEQFF
TRBV19	once	TRBJ1-5	CASSFNIKTASEHF
TRBV24-1	.	TRBJ1-2	CATSESRDYGYTF
TRBV28	.	TRBJ1-3	CASRQGTSGNTIYF
TRBV12-5	.	TRBJ1-5	CASGLVTGPRREQPQHF
TRBV5-1	.	TRBJ1-3	CASSLAGYGNTIYF
TRBV18	.	TRBJ1-1	CASSQIGRNEAFF
TRBV15	.	TRBJ2-5	CATSRAPGGWETQYF
TRBV4-3	.	TRBJ2-2	CASSHGQGVGAGELFF
TRBV10-3	.	TRBJ2-3	CAIAQGSTDTQYF
TRBV7-2	.	TRBJ1-5	CASSLYATGGSNQPQHF